These T cell receptor beta chains were read from a single sample in a study of OX40 agonist ivuxolimab in advanced cancers. The assay was immunoSEQ multiplex PCR, and TCRdb's table has in-frame clones only and misses some. The table lists 50,000 or so clones, approximately 90% of them singletons. Specimen: CD4+ or CD8+ T cells sorted from blood, collected in a trial of the OX40 agonist ivuxolimab. These receptors were obtained from an adult with an advanced solid tumor such as melanoma, head and neck, liver or kidney cancer. Each CDR3 is given with its conserved first and last residue. The D gene is left open where the match is weak. Clone size, where shown, is once, few, many, or a class for clones that have expanded.

>TRBV6-6|TRBJ1-2|.|.
TGTGCCAGCAGTTACAACAGCCTGAACTATGGCTACACCTTC
CASSYNSLNYGYTF
>TRBV11-2|TRBJ2-2|.|TRBD2
TGTGCCAGCAGCCGCGGGGGGGCAGGCACCGGGGAGCTGTTTTTT
CASSRGGAGTGELFF
>TRBV7-9|TRBJ2-6|.|.
TGTGCCAGCAGCCCAACGCTATACCATGAAAGTCGGGCCAACGTCCTGACTTTC
CASSPTLYHESRANVLTF
>TRBV5-4|TRBJ1-1|.|.
TGTGCCAGCAGCTTCGGGGGCAGAAGACTGGCTTTCTTT
CASSFGGRRLAFF
>TRBV2|TRBJ2-3|.|TRBD2
TGTGCCAGCAGTGAAAGGCTAGCGGGCACAGATACGCAGTATTTT
CASSERLAGTDTQYF
>TRBV2|TRBJ2-5|once|.
TGTGCCAGCAAAGGCGAAGAGACCCAGTACTTC
CASKGEETQYF
>TRBV5-4|TRBJ2-7|.|.
TGTGCCAGCAGCTTGGGTCTAGCTTCCGAGCAGTACTTC
CASSLGLASEQYF
>TRBV6-6|TRBJ2-7|.|.
TGTGCCAGCAAACCGGGACTCTCCTACGAGCAGTACTTC
CASKPGLSYEQYF
>TRBV5-4|TRBJ1-2|.|.
TGTGCCAGCAGCTTGATCTCTAACTATGGCTACACCTTC
CASSLISNYGYTF
>TRBV5-1|TRBJ2-5|.|.
TGCGCCAGCAGCTTGACGGTAGGGGAGACCCAGTACTTC
CASSLTVGETQYF
>TRBV18|TRBJ2-1|.|TRBD2
TGTGCCAGCTCTCCGACTAGCGGGAGAGTTTATGAGCAGTTCTTC
CASSPTSGRVYEQFF
>TRBV4-2|TRBJ2-3|.|TRBD2
TGTGCCAGCAGCCACGAGGGACTAGGGGGGGGTACGCAGTATTTT
CASSHEGLGGGTQYF
>TRBV4-1|TRBJ1-3|.|TRBD1
TGCGCCAGCAGCCAAGAAACCCCCCCGACAGGGTCTGGAAACACCATATATTTT
CASSQETPPTGSGNTIYF
>TRBV7-9|TRBJ2-1|.|TRBD1
TGTGCCAGCAGCCCCTCCGGCAGGGGGTTCTACAATGAGCAGTTCTTC
CASSPSGRGFYNEQFF
>TRBV11-2|TRBJ2-4|.|.
TGTGCCAGCAGGAAGCCGGGACTCAAAAACATTCAGTACTTC
CASRKPGLKNIQYF
>TRBV7-9|TRBJ2-3|.|.
TGTGCCAGCAGCTTTCAAGAACCCACAGATACGCAGTATTTT
CASSFQEPTDTQYF
>TRBV19|TRBJ2-7|once|.
TGTGCCAGTAGCGTTCTTCCGGGCCCTTCCTACGAGCAGTACTTC
CASSVLPGPSYEQYF
>TRBV19|TRBJ2-7|.|.
TGTGCCAGTAGTATTGGGTACGGGAGTGTTAAAAGGTACGAGCAGTACTTC
CASSIGYGSVKRYEQYF
>TRBV29-1|TRBJ1-1|.|.
TGCAGCGTTGAAGGGGGGGCGGGGGACACTGAAGCTTTCTTT
CSVEGGAGDTEAFF
>TRBV19|TRBJ2-4|.|.
TGTGCCAGTACCCCCAGTCGGGGAAATCATGGGAACATTCAGTACTTC
CASTPSRGNHGNIQYF
>TRBV29-1|TRBJ1-1|once|.
TGCAGCGGGAGGGGCCGTACTGAAGCTTTCTTT
CSGRGRTEAFF
>TRBV11-2|TRBJ1-2|.|.
TGTGCCAGCAGCTTAGACAGAAACTATGGCTACACCTTC
CASSLDRNYGYTF
>TRBV7-9|TRBJ1-1|.|.
TGTGCCACCCCCAGGAGTTCAGGGACGAACACTGAAGCTTTCTTT
CATPRSSGTNTEAFF
>TRBV18|TRBJ2-7|.|.
TGTGCCAGCTCACCAGGGTTCAGCGGCGAATCCTACGAGCAGTACTTC
CASSPGFSGESYEQYF
>TRBV19|TRBJ2-7|once|.
TGTGCCAGTAGCAATTACTACGAGCAGTACTTC
CASSNYYEQYF
>TRBV5-1|TRBJ2-5|.|.
TGCGCCAGCAGCTCGGGTCAGGGAGAGACCCGGTACTTC
CASSSGQGETRYF
>TRBV11-2|TRBJ2-1|.|.
TGTGCCAGCAGCTCCCGGCTGGGGCCCTACAATGAGCAGTTCTTC
CASSSRLGPYNEQFF
>TRBV20-1|TRBJ1-2|.|.
TGCAGTGCTCCCGCATTTGACCGCTACACCTTC
CSAPAFDRYTF
>TRBV7-6|TRBJ1-1|.|.
TGTGCCAGCAGCCCGCAATGGGAAGCTTTCTTT
CASSPQWEAFF
>TRBV6-9|TRBJ2-2|.|TRBD2
TGTGCCAGCAGTTCGAAGCGGGAGGGCCAGGCAATCGGGGAGCTGTTTTTT
CASSSKREGQAIGELFF
>TRBV9|TRBJ2-5|.|.
TGTGCCAGCAGCGTAGCGGGGGCGGAGACCCAGTACTTC
CASSVAGAETQYF
>TRBV7-7|TRBJ2-3|.|TRBD1
TGTGCTAGCAGCTCAACAGGGGCCGCAGATACGCAGTATTTT
CASSSTGAADTQYF
>TRBV23-1|TRBJ1-5|.|TRBD1
TGCACCACCTTCCGGGACAGGGGATTCTATAGCAATCAGCCCCAGCATTTT
CTTFRDRGFYSNQPQHF
>TRBV2|TRBJ2-7|.|TRBD1
TGTGCCAGCAGTGAAGCGCTTCAGACAGGGGGGAGGGAGCAGTACTTC
CASSEALQTGGREQYF
>TRBV28|TRBJ2-7|.|.
TGTGCCAGCAGTTTAGGGGGTGGCTCCTACGAGCAGTACTTC
CASSLGGGSYEQYF
>TRBV6-5|TRBJ1-2|.|TRBD1
TGTGCCAGCAGTTACTCCGGGACAGGGCCCTATGGCTACACCTTC
CASSYSGTGPYGYTF
>TRBV2|TRBJ1-1|.|.
TGTGCCAGCAGTGAAGAATCGAACACTGAAGCTTTCTTT
CASSEESNTEAFF
>TRBV19|TRBJ2-5|.|.
TGTGCCAGTAGTCAGGCAGGGAGAGAGGGGACCCAGTACTTC
CASSQAGREGTQYF
>TRBV7-6|TRBJ2-3|few|.
TGTGCCAGCAGCCCATCCGGGCGGGACCCTAGCACAGATACGCAGTATTTT
CASSPSGRDPSTDTQYF
>TRBV7-2|TRBJ2-7|.|TRBD1
TGTGCCAGCAGTCAGGGACAGTCGCCCTACGAGCAGTACTTC
CASSQGQSPYEQYF
>TRBV19|TRBJ2-1|.|.
TGTGCCAGTAGTAGGTACAGGCGAGAGCAGTTCTTC
CASSRYRREQFF
>TRBV2|TRBJ2-7|.|.
TGTGCCAGCAGCAGGCCCCCCTTTTACGAGCAGTACTTC
CASSRPPFYEQYF
>TRBV27|TRBJ1-1|.|TRBD1
TGTGCCAGCAGCGGACAGGCGAACACTGAAGCTTTCTTT
CASSGQANTEAFF
>TRBV9|TRBJ2-3|.|TRBD2
TGTGCCAGCAGCGTGGGGGGGTGGGATTTAGATACGCAGTATTTT
CASSVGGWDLDTQYF
>TRBV19|TRBJ1-6|.|.
TGTGCCAGCGGACAGTATAATTCACCCCTCCACTTT
CASGQYNSPLHF
>TRBV5-1|TRBJ1-3|.|.
TGCGCCAGCAGCTTGAATGAGGATTCTGGAAACACCATATATTTT
CASSLNEDSGNTIYF
>TRBV28|TRBJ1-1|.|TRBD1
TGTGCCAGCAGAGACGATTGGACAGGGCATTCCTGGTTTAACACTGAAGCTTTCTTT
CASRDDWTGHSWFNTEAFF
>TRBV5-8|TRBJ2-2|.|.
TGTGCCAGCAGCTTGGTTTTTGACCTCGGGGGACCCAACACCGGGGAGCTGTTTTTT
CASSLVFDLGGPNTGELFF
>TRBV18|TRBJ2-2|.|TRBD2
TGTGCCAGCTCACCAGGCCTAGCGGGAATCGGGGAGCTGTTTTTT
CASSPGLAGIGELFF
>TRBV5-6|TRBJ1-3|.|.
TGTGCCAGCAGCTTGTCACCGAATTCTGGAAACACCATATATTTT
CASSLSPNSGNTIYF
>TRBV7-2|TRBJ1-3|.|.
TGTGCCAGCAGCTTAGAACCCGGAAACACCATATATTTT
CASSLEPGNTIYF
>TRBV5-6|TRBJ2-2|.|.
TGTGCCAGCAGCGTGACTAAAGCCGGGGAGCTGTTTTTT
CASSVTKAGELFF
>TRBV10-1|TRBJ2-1|.|TRBD2
TGCGCCAGCAGTGCCGCGGGAGGGGCGTACAATGAGCAGTTCTTC
CASSAAGGAYNEQFF
>TRBV27|TRBJ1-6|.|.
TGTGCCAGCAGACCTTTCCAGGGGAAGGCGGCACCCCTCCACTTT
CASRPFQGKAAPLHF
>TRBV19|TRBJ2-5|.|TRBD1
TGTGCCAGTAGTATTGGGGACAGGGTGGGAGAGACCCAGTACTTC
CASSIGDRVGETQYF
>TRBV11-2|TRBJ1-3|.|.
TGTGCCAGCAGCTCTGTGACAGGACCGTCAGGAAACACCATATATTTT
CASSSVTGPSGNTIYF
>TRBV28|TRBJ2-7|.|TRBD2
TGTGCCAGCAGTTGGGCTAGCGGGAGTCGCGAGCAGTACTTC
CASSWASGSREQYF